This T cell receptor (beta chain) originates from a study of shared clonotypes between healthy human individuals. At the level of the study: CD4 naive and CD4 memory each took three plates per donor, while CD8 naive took two and CD8 memory one.

Negatively enriched CD4+ T cells were divided by CD45RA into naive and memory. Sequencing used immunoSEQ multiplex PCR; TCRdb keeps in-frame clones, though not all of them. The sample yields approximately 1.1 million clones, approximately 80% seen once. Per germline, CDR1 SGHVS and CDR2 FQNEAQ. V gave up 4 bases and J gave up 2 bases; unmatched junction bases: 14. The CDR3 sequence is 17 residues long. Sequenced input: memory CD4+ T cells from PBMCs. Indicated subset: CD45RA-negative fraction. The rearrangement uses TRBV7-8 and TRBJ2-7; TRBD1 aligns across 7 bases. This TCR derives from a man aged 18 to 30 in good health. Some clones in this sample may be carry-over from other donors' samples. The CDR3 reads CASSSTPLGQVPYEQYF. The CDR3 coding sequence is TGTGCCAGCAGCTCAACCCCACTCGGACAGGTTCCCTACGAGCAGTACTTC.